This T cell receptor (beta chain) was sequenced for a study of cytomegalovirus exposure and HLA in healthy donors. Here immunoSEQ multiplex PCR was the method, and the copy in TCRdb shows in-frame clones only, minus some. The sample has 150,000 to 200,000 clones, roughly 89% seen once. CDR3 length: 15 amino acids. CDR1 is SEHNR, CDR2 FQNEAQ, per germline (reference sequence). V lost 1 base to trimming and J lost 1 base; unmatched junction nucleotides: 2. Sequenced input: PBMCs. The TCR originated in a man younger than 35 in good health and CMV-seropositive. The chain links TRBV7-9 to TRBJ2-3, with TRBD2 identical over 7 bases. CDR3 DNA sequence: TGTGCCAGCAGCTTAGGACGGGGGGGCACAGATACGCAGTATTTT. Protein sequence: CASSLGRGGTDTQYF.